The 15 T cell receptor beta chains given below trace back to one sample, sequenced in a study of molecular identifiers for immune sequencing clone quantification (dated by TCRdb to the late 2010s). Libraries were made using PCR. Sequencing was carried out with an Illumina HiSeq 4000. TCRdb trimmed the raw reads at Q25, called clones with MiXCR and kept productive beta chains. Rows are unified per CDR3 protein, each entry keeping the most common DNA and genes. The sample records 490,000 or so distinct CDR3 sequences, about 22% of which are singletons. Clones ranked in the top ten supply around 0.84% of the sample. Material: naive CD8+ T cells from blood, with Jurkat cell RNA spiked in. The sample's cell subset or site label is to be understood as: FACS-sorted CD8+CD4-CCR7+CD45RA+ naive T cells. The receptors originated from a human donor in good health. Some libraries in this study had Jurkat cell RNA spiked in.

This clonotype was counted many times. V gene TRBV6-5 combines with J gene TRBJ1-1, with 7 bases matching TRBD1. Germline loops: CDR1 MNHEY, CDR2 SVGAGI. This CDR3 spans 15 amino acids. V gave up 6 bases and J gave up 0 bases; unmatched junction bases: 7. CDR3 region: CASSSRDRMNTEAFF. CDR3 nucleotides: TGTGCCAGCAGCTCCCGGGACAGAATGAACACTGAAGCTTTCTTT.

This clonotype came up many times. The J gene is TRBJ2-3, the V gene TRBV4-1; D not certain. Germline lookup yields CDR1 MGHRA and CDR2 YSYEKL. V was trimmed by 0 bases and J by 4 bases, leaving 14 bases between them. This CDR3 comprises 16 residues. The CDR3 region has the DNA TGCGCCAGCAGCCAAGATCCAGCCTATTATGCAGATACGCAGTATTTT. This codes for CASSQDPAYYADTQYF.

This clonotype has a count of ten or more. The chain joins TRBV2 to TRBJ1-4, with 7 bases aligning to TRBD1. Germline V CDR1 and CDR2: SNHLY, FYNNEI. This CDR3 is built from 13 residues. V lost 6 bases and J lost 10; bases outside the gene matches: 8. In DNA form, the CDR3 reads TGTGCCAGCAGCTGGAATTACAGGGGAAAACTGTTTTTT. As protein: CASSWNYRGKLFF.

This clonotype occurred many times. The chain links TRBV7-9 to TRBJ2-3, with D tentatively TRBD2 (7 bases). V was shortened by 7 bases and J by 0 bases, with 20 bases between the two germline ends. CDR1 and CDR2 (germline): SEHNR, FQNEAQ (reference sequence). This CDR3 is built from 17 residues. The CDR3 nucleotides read TGTGCCAGCACCTATTCCGGGGGGCCCTATAGCACAGATACGCAGTATTTT. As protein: CASTYSGGPYSTDTQYF.

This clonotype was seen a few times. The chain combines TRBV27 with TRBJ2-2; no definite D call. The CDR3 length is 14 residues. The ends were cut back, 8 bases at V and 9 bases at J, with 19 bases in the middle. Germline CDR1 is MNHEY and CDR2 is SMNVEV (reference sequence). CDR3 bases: TGTGCCAGCGGTCTTGGTGGCGAGTTCCGGGAGCTGTTTTTT. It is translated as CASGLGGEFRELFF.

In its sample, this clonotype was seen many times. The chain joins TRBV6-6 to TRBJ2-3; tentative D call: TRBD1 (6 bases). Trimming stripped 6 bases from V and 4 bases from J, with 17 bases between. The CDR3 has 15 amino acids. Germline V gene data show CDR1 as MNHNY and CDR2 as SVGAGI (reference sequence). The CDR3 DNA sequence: TGTGCCAGCAGAAATGGATACAGGGTTTCAGATACGCAGTATTTT. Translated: CASRNGYRVSDTQYF.

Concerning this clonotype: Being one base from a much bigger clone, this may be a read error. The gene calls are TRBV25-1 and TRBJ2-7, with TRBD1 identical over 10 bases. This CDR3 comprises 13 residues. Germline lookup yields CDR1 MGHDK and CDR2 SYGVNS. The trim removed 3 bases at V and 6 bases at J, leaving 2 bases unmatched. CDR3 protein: CASSETGGLEQYF. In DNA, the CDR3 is TGTGCCAGCAGTGAGACAGGGGGCCTCGAGCAGTACTTC.

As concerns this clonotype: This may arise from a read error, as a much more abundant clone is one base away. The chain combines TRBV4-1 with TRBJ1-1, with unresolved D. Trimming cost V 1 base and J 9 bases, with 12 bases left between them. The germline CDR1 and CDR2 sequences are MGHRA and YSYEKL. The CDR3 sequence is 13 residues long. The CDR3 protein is CASSQGGSRQAFF. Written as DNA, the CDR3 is TGCGCCAGCAGCCAAGGAGGGTCCCGGCAAGCTTTCTTT.

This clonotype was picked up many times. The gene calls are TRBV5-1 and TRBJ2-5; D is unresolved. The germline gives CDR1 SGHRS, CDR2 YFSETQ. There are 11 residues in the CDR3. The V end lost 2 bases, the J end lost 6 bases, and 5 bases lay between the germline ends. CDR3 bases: TGCGCCAGCAGCTTCGGACAGACCCAGTACTTC. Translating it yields CASSFGQTQYF.

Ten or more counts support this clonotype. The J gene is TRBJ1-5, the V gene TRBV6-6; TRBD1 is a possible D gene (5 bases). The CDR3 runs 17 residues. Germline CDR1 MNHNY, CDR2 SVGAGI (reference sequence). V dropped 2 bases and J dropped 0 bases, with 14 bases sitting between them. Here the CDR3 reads CASSYLQALDSNQPQHF. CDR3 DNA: TGTGCCAGCAGTTACCTACAGGCCCTTGATAGCAATCAGCCCCAGCATTTT.

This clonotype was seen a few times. The CDR3 region is CASSFEGNPSEKLFF. DNA for the CDR3: TGTGCCAGCAGCTTCGAAGGCAACCCGAGTGAAAAACTGTTTTTT. The chain joins TRBV5-8 to TRBJ1-4; D is unresolved. The V gene lost 2 bases and the J gene lost 7 bases, with 15 bases spanning the gap. The CDR3 covers 15 residues. Germline V lookup: CDR1 SGHTS, CDR2 YDEGEE.

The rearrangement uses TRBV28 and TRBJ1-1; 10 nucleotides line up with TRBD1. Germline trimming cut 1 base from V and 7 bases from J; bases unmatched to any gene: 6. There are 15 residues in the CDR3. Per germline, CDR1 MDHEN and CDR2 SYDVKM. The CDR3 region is CASSLYGQGGLEAFF. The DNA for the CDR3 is TGTGCCAGCAGTTTATATGGACAGGGGGGACTTGAAGCTTTCTTT. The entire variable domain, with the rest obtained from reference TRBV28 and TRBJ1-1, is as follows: DVKVTQSSRYLVKRTGEKVFLECVQDMDHENMFWYRQDPGLGLRLIYFSYDVKMKEKGDIPEGYSVSREKKERFSLILESASTNQTSMYLCASSLYGQGGLEAFFGQGTRLTVV.

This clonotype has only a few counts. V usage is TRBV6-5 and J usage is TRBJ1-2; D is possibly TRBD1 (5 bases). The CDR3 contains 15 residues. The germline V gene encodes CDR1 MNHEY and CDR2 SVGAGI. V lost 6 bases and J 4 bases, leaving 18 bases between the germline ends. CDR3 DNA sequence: TGTGCCAGCAGCCCCGTGGTAGGGGTACGCTATGGCTACACCTTC. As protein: CASSPVVGVRYGYTF.

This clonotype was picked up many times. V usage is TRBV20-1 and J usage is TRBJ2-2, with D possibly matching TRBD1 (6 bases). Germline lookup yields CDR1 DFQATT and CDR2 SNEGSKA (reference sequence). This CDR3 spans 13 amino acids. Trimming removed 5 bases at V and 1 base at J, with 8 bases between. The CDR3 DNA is TGCAGTGCTTGGGACAAGAACACCGGGGAGCTGTTTTTT. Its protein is CSAWDKNTGELFF.

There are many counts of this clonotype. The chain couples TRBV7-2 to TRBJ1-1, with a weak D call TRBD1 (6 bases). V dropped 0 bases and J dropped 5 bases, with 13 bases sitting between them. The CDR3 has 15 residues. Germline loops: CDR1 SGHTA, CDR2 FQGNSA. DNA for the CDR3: TGTGCCAGCAGCTTAGCGTATGGGCAGGGGACTGAAGCTTTCTTT. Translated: CASSLAYGQGTEAFF.